These T cell receptor beta chains were read from a single sample in a study of blood T cell repertoires in COVID-19. Assay: immunoSEQ multiplex PCR; the TCRdb copy retains only in-frame clones and omits some. The data contain roughly 430,000 clones, more than 70% of them singletons. The sample comprised PBMCs or T cells enriched from blood (not recorded which). The receptors stem from a woman younger than 35 who had been exposed to COVID-19. The CDR3 runs from the conserved cysteine through the conserved F or W. D genes are given only for firm matches. Clone size appears in some rows only: once, few, many, or a class for an expanded clone.

J gene | clone size | V gene | D gene | CDR3 DNA | CDR3 protein
TRBJ2-7 | NA | TRBV11-2 | NA | TGTGCCAGCAGCTTAACTTACGAGCAGTACTTC | CASSLTYEQYF
TRBJ2-7 | NA | TRBV4-3 | TRBD1 | TGCGCCAGCAGCCAAGAGGGGACAGGTATCTCCTACGAGCAGTACTTC | CASSQEGTGISYEQYF
TRBJ2-3 | NA | TRBV9 | NA | TGTGCCAGCAGCGCTCCCCCCGGCGACTTGTCAGATACGCAGTATTTT | CASSAPPGDLSDTQYF
TRBJ2-1 | NA | TRBV7-2 | TRBD2 | TGTGCCAGCAGCTGGAAGGCCGGACTAGCGGGGGCCTACAATGAGCAGTTCTTC | CASSWKAGLAGAYNEQFF
TRBJ1-1 | NA | TRBV7-9 | TRBD1 | TGTGCCAGCAGCTTACGGTCAGCAGGGGGAAAAGCTTTCTTT | CASSLRSAGGKAFF
TRBJ2-5 | NA | TRBV7-7 | TRBD2 | TGTGCTAGCAGCTTAACCCGGGACTACCTCCAAGAGACCCAGTACTTC | CASSLTRDYLQETQYF
TRBJ2-3 | NA | TRBV9 | TRBD1 | TGTGCCAGCAGCGGGCGGACAGGGGGTGCAGATACGCAGTATTTT | CASSGRTGGADTQYF
TRBJ2-7 | few | TRBV2 | TRBD2 | TGTGCCAGCAGTGACGTCGGGACTAGCGGTTACGAGCAGTACTTC | CASSDVGTSGYEQYF
TRBJ2-1 | NA | TRBV29-1 | TRBD1 | TGCAGCGGACGACAGGGGGCGCCCAATGAGCAGTTCTTC | CSGRQGAPNEQFF
TRBJ1-2 | few | TRBV10-2 | NA | TGCGCCAGCAGTGAGTCGGGAGTATTGAGTGGCTACACCTTC | CASSESGVLSGYTF
TRBJ1-2 | few | TRBV3-1/TRBV3-2 | NA | TGTGCCAGCAGCCAACAGGGTCTGGATGGCTACACCTTC | CASSQQGLDGYTF
TRBJ2-2 | NA | TRBV29-1 | TRBD2 | TGCAGCGTTGGTCCTAGCGGGGTCACCGGGGAGCTGTTTTTT | CSVGPSGVTGELFF
TRBJ1-3 | NA | TRBV19 | TRBD1 | TGTGCCAGTAAGGGACAGGGTCTCCTAATCTCTGGAAACACCATATATTTT | CASKGQGLLISGNTIYF
TRBJ2-3 | NA | TRBV28 | TRBD2 | TGTGCCAGCAGTCTCCTCGGGACTAGCGGGAGAACGGGCACAGATACGCAGTATTTT | CASSLLGTSGRTGTDTQYF
TRBJ1-1 | NA | TRBV5-1 | NA | TGCGCCAGCAGCTTGGCAGGGTGGGCTGAAGCTTTCTTT | CASSLAGWAEAFF
TRBJ2-2 | NA | TRBV27 | TRBD1 | TGTGCCAGCAGTTTATCCCCGGGACAGGGGTCCACCGGGGAGCTGTTTTTT | CASSLSPGQGSTGELFF
TRBJ1-5 | NA | TRBV9 | TRBD1 | TGTGCCAGCAGCGCGGGACAGGGGGGCAATCAGCCCCAGCATTTT | CASSAGQGGNQPQHF
TRBJ2-7 | NA | TRBV5-1 | NA | TGCGCCAGCAGCTTGGCCTGGCACCAGGGTGACTACGAGCAGTACTTC | CASSLAWHQGDYEQYF
TRBJ1-1 | NA | TRBV3-1/TRBV3-2 | NA | TGTGCCAGCAGCTATACAGGGAAGAACACTGAAGCTTTCTTT | CASSYTGKNTEAFF
TRBJ2-3 | NA | TRBV27 | NA | TGTGCCAGCAGTTCCGCCCTGGCGGGACCAGATACGCAGTATTTT | CASSSALAGPDTQYF
TRBJ2-1 | NA | TRBV6-1 | TRBD2 | TGTGCCAGCAGTGATTTAGCGGGGGGGTACAATGAGCAGTTCTTC | CASSDLAGGYNEQFF
TRBJ2-3 | NA | TRBV7-2 | TRBD1 | TGTGCCAGCAGCAGCTGGACAGGGAGGACAGATACGCAGTATTTT | CASSSWTGRTDTQYF
TRBJ2-7 | NA | TRBV4-2 | TRBD1 | TGTGCCAGCAGCCAAACAGGGGGCGCCGAGCAGTACTTC | CASSQTGGAEQYF
TRBJ1-1 | NA | TRBV12-3/TRBV12-4 | NA | TGTGCCAGCAGTTTAGTTCTGGGGGCGGTGGCTTTCTTT | CASSLVLGAVAFF
TRBJ2-7 | few | TRBV7-9 | TRBD2 | TGTGCCAGCAGCCCGACCGGGGGGTCCCACGAGCAGTACTTC | CASSPTGGSHEQYF
TRBJ2-3 | NA | TRBV24-1 | TRBD1 | TGTGCCACCAGTGATAACCGGGACAGGGGGTCAGATACGCAGTATTTT | CATSDNRDRGSDTQYF
TRBJ2-3 | NA | TRBV6-2/TRBV6-3 | TRBD2 | TGTGCCAGCAGTCGGTCGGGGGGGACAGATACGCAGTATTTT | CASSRSGGTDTQYF
TRBJ2-3 | NA | TRBV19 | NA | TGTGCCAGTAGTATAGCTCAGGGGGGAGATACGCAGTATTTT | CASSIAQGGDTQYF
TRBJ2-7 | NA | TRBV18 | NA | TGTGCCAGCTCATGGGCAAACGAGCAGTACTTC | CASSWANEQYF
TRBJ1-5 | NA | TRBV28 | NA | TGTGCCAGCAGTACCACAGGTAGCAATCAGCCCCAGCATTTT | CASSTTGSNQPQHF
TRBJ1-2 | NA | TRBV11-2 | NA | TGTGCCAGCGACCAGGAGGGCTATGGCTACACCTTC | CASDQEGYGYTF
TRBJ2-2 | many | TRBV5-1 | TRBD2 | TGCGCCAGCAGCTTTAGCGGGGCCGGGGAGCTGTTTTTT | CASSFSGAGELFF
TRBJ1-6 | NA | TRBV6-5 | NA | TGTGCCAGCAGGTCCGAGTCACCCCTCCACTTT | CASRSESPLHF
TRBJ2-2 | NA | TRBV5-4 | TRBD2 | TGTGCCAGCAGCTTCCTAGCGGAACACACCGGGGAGCTGTTTTTT | CASSFLAEHTGELFF
TRBJ2-3 | NA | TRBV7-3 | TRBD1 | TGTGCCAGCAGCTTAAGCAGACAGGGGGCCGGTACAGATACGCAGTATTTT | CASSLSRQGAGTDTQYF
TRBJ2-3 | NA | TRBV7-9 | TRBD1 | TGTGCCAGCAGCGCTAGCGGACAGGGGGCTATGTCAGATACGCAGTATTTT | CASSASGQGAMSDTQYF
TRBJ2-3 | NA | TRBV11-3 | NA | TGTGCCAGCAGCACCCCCGAGGAAGATACGCAGTATTTT | CASSTPEEDTQYF
TRBJ2-1 | once | TRBV7-6 | NA | TGTGCCAGCAGCTTAGGACTGGTTAATGAGCAGTTCTTC | CASSLGLVNEQFF
TRBJ2-1 | NA | TRBV24-1 | TRBD2 | TGTGCCACCAGAAGCGGGGGCCCCTCCAATGAGCAGTTCTTC | CATRSGGPSNEQFF
TRBJ1-1 | NA | TRBV4-1 | NA | TGCGCCAGCAGCCAAGATCCGTCAGGGGCGAGGAACACTGAAGCTTTCTTT | CASSQDPSGARNTEAFF
TRBJ2-1 | NA | TRBV4-3 | TRBD2 | TGCGCCAGCAGCCAAGATCCGGCGGGGGGGGCCGCTGAGCAGTTCTTC | CASSQDPAGGAAEQFF
TRBJ2-7 | NA | TRBV28 | NA | TGTGCCAGCAGTTCCTCTACCTACGAGCAGTACTTC | CASSSSTYEQYF
TRBJ2-7 | NA | TRBV2 | TRBD1 | TGTGCCAGCAGTCCAGAGGGGACAGGATCCTACGAGCAGTACTTC | CASSPEGTGSYEQYF
TRBJ1-1 | NA | TRBV28 | TRBD1 | TGTGCCAGCAGTCCGGGCGGGACAGCCTTTGAAGCTTTCTTT | CASSPGGTAFEAFF
TRBJ1-6 | NA | TRBV6-5 | NA | TGTGCCAGCAGTTTACAGGGTAGGGTCGCCGTCGCACCCCTCCACTTT | CASSLQGRVAVAPLHF
TRBJ2-2 | NA | TRBV24-1 | TRBD1 | TGTGCCACCAGTGACCCTGACAGGGCGAGGACCGGGGAGCTGTTTTTT | CATSDPDRARTGELFF
TRBJ2-2 | once | TRBV27 | NA | TGTGCCAGCACCGGGCGAATGCAGGGATGGACCGGGGAGCTGTTTTTT | CASTGRMQGWTGELFF
TRBJ1-1 | NA | TRBV15 | TRBD1 | TGTGCCACCAGCAGGGGGGACAGGGGAAACACTGAAGCTTTCTTT | CATSRGDRGNTEAFF
TRBJ1-5 | NA | TRBV24-1 | TRBD1 | TGTGCCACCAGTGATGGTAGGACAGGGGGCAGTCAGCCCCAGCATTTT | CATSDGRTGGSQPQHF
TRBJ2-7 | NA | TRBV28 | NA | TGTGCCAGCAGTCCCGCGAAGGGAGAAGTAGCCTACGAGCAGTACTTC | CASSPAKGEVAYEQYF
TRBJ1-4 | NA | TRBV21-1 | NA | TGTGCCAGCAGCAAGACGCAGTCAGGGAGGGCTGGGGAAAAACTGTTTTTT | CASSKTQSGRAGEKLFF
TRBJ2-7 | NA | TRBV28 | NA | TGTGCCAGCAGTATGGACAGGGAGGGCCCTATGTACGAGCAGTACTTC | CASSMDREGPMYEQYF
TRBJ2-7 | NA | TRBV20-1 | TRBD1 | TGCAGTGCTAGTGGGGACAGGAGCTCCTACGAGCAGTACTTC | CSASGDRSSYEQYF
TRBJ2-6 | NA | TRBV5-1 | TRBD1 | TGCGCCAGCTCTTCCACAGGGGACGACTCTGGGGCCAACGTCCTGACTTTC | CASSSTGDDSGANVLTF
TRBJ1-5 | NA | TRBV4-1 | NA | TGCGCCAGCAGCCAAGATTACGTGACAGGCCTTAATCAGCCCCAGCATTTT | CASSQDYVTGLNQPQHF
TRBJ1-1 | NA | TRBV28 | TRBD1 | TGTGCCAGCAGCCCGGACAGGGCGGACACTGAAGCTTTCTTT | CASSPDRADTEAFF
TRBJ2-1 | NA | TRBV7-2 | TRBD2 | TGTGCCAGCAGCTTAGTCCCCAGCGGGGGGGCCGGGGGTGAGCAGTTCTTC | CASSLVPSGGAGGEQFF